One and the same sample provided the 14 T cell receptor beta chains below, sequenced in a study of beta chain features in type 1 diabetes. Reverse transcribing all isolated RNA meant expressed TCRB transcripts were sequenced. TCRdb keeps only in-frame clones here, not all; method: immunoSEQ multiplex PCR. The table lists about 290,000 clones, about 8% of them singletons. The specimen sequenced was central memory CD4+ T cells from blood. These receptors all stem from a woman aged 18-29 years in good health.

The CDR3 loop is CASGRTAYNEQFF. CDR3 DNA: TGTGCCAGCGGTAGGACAGCCTACAATGAGCAGTTCTTC. This chain links TRBV6-1 with TRBJ2-1; D might be TRBD1 (6 bases). The CDR3 is 13 residues long. With 8 bases removed from V and 2 bases from J, the gap between germline ends came to 10 bases. Per the germline V gene, CDR1 is MNHNS and CDR2 is SASEGT.

This clone was counted many times. The rearrangement uses TRBV7-9 and TRBJ1-1; D call uncertain. Trimming left V 3 bases short and J 4 bases short, with 12 bases between. CDR1 SEHNR and CDR2 FQNEAQ come from the germline V gene (reference sequence). This CDR3 spans 14 amino acids. CDR3 region: CASSFTTEFTEAFF. The CDR3 DNA reads TGTGCCAGCAGCTTCACCACCGAGTTCACTGAAGCTTTCTTT. The whole variable domain, remainder taken from reference TRBV7-9 and TRBJ1-1, is DTGVSQNPRHKITKRGQNVTFRCDPISEHNRLYWYRQTLGQGPEFLTYFQNEAQLEKSRLLSDRFSAERPKGSFSTLEIQRTEQGDSAMYLCASSFTTEFTEAFFGQGTRLTVV.

This clone came up many times. V is TRBV7-9 and J is TRBJ2-1, with D perhaps TRBD1 (6 bases). The ends were cut back, 5 bases at V and 5 bases at J, with 10 bases in the middle. This CDR3 spans 13 amino acids. Germline V gene sequence: CDR1 SEHNR, CDR2 FQNEAQ (reference sequence). CDR3 sequence (DNA): TGTGCCAGCAGCGCCGGGACAAACAATGAGCAGTTCTTC. Its protein is CASSAGTNNEQFF. The full variable domain, with the rest looked up from reference TRBV7-9 and TRBJ2-1, is DTGVSQNPRHKITKRGQNVTFRCDPISEHNRLYWYRQTLGQGPEFLTYFQNEAQLEKSRLLSDRFSAERPKGSFSTLEIQRTEQGDSAMYLCASSAGTNNEQFFGPGTRLTVL.

In this sample, this clone turned up a few times. The chain is built from TRBV25-1 and TRBJ1-1; possibly TRBD1 for D (6 bases). Trimming pared 7 bases from V and 4 bases from J, leaving 13 bases between. This CDR3 is 13 amino acids long. The germline gives CDR1 MGHDK, CDR2 SYGVNS. The DNA for the CDR3 is TGTGCCAGCAATCAGGGGTGGGGCACTGAAGCTTTCTTT. Its protein product is CASNQGWGTEAFF.

The rearrangement links TRBV7-3 to TRBJ2-3; unclear D gene. This CDR3 spans 16 amino acids. The germline gives CDR1 SGHTA, CDR2 FQGTGA. V shed 2 bases and J shed 2 bases, with 14 bases lying between them. CDR3 in DNA: TGTGCCAGCAGCTTAGGGCCTTTCGCGGACACAGATACGCAGTATTTT. It specifies CASSLGPFADTDTQYF.

The chain is built from TRBV7-9 and TRBJ2-2; the D is unclear. The CDR3 consists of 16 residues. The germline gives CDR1 SEHNR, CDR2 FQNEAQ (reference sequence). The V end was cut by 5 bases, the J end by 1 base, with 14 bases between. The CDR3 DNA sequence: TGTGCCAGCAGCCCCCCCGGCCTACGGAACACCGGGGAGCTGTTTTTT. Translation: CASSPPGLRNTGELFF.

This clone was detected a few times. The V gene is TRBV11-3, the J gene TRBJ2-5, with 8 bases fitting TRBD2. The CDR3 contains 13 residues. The V gene end was trimmed by 10 bases and the J gene end by 1 base; junction bases not matched to a gene: 5. Germline CDR1 is SGHNT and CDR2 is YENEEA. The CDR3 DNA reads TGTGCCACTGGGACTAGGGGCCAAGAGACCCAGTACTTC. Its protein product is CATGTRGQETQYF.

This chain links TRBV6-5 with TRBJ2-2; 7 positions agree with TRBD2. The V and J ends lost 6 bases and 5 bases, in that order; junction bases with no gene match: 9. The CDR3 is 15 amino acids. Germline V gene lookup returns CDR1 MNHEY and CDR2 SVGAGI. The CDR3 DNA is TGTGCCAGCAGACCGGGAGGCGGACGGACCGGGGAGCTGTTTTTT. This codes for CASRPGGGRTGELFF.

This clone has more than one count but fewer than ten. The rearrangement joins TRBV7-3 to TRBJ1-2, with D possibly TRBD1 on 6 matching bases. Germline CDR1 and CDR2: SGHTA and FQGTGA. The CDR3 has 13 residues. Trimming removed 5 bases at V and 7 bases at J, with 14 bases between. The CDR3 bases are TGTGCCAGCAGCAAACAGGGTAGTAGTGGCTACACCTTC. It yields the protein CASSKQGSSGYTF.

This clone showed up just a few times. The V call is TRBV7-2, the J call TRBJ2-1; no reliable D call. V shed 5 bases and J shed 11 bases, with 19 bases lying between them. CDR3 size: 14 residues. Germline-derived CDR1 and CDR2 are SGHTA and FQGNSA. DNA for the CDR3: TGTGCCAGCAGCACCGGATGGTCAACACCGAAGCAGTTCTTC. Translating it yields CASSTGWSTPKQFF.

A few counts support this clone. V and J are TRBV5-1 and TRBJ2-5; 7 bases line up with TRBD2. V trimming: 3 bases; J trimming: 4 bases; junction bases outside the gene matches: 3. The CDR3 runs to 13 residues. Germline V lookup: CDR1 SGHRS, CDR2 YFSETQ. The CDR3 DNA reads TGCGCCAGCAGCTCGGGACTATCAGAGACCCAGTACTTC. Its translation is CASSSGLSETQYF.

The V gene is TRBV7-2, the J gene TRBJ2-5; 7 bases fit TRBD1. Per the germline V gene, CDR1 is SGHTA and CDR2 is FQGNSA. The V segment lost 2 bases and the J segment 2 bases; nucleotides outside the gene matches: 5. The CDR3 contains 15 residues. CDR3 protein: CASSLWGQTQETQYF. The CDR3 region has the DNA TGTGCCAGCAGCTTATGGGGACAGACACAAGAGACCCAGTACTTC.

The V gene is TRBV5-1, the J gene TRBJ1-1, with D maybe TRBD1 (5 bases). Germline CDR1 SGHRS, CDR2 YFSETQ. Trimming left V 1 base short and J 4 bases short, with 8 bases between. The CDR3 has 13 amino acids. The CDR3 sequence: CASSLTGITEAFF. CDR3 nucleotide sequence: TGCGCCAGCAGCTTGACAGGCATCACTGAAGCTTTCTTT.

In its sample, this clone was seen a few times. This sequence joins TRBV5-4 and TRBJ2-1; 10 bases fit TRBD2. With V trimmed by 3 bases and J by 10 bases, 4 bases remained unmatched. The CDR3 loop spans 13 amino acids. Germline CDR1 and CDR2: SGHNT and YYREEE (reference sequence). The CDR3 is CASSWEREGEQFF. CDR3 DNA: TGTGCCAGCAGCTGGGAGCGGGAGGGGGAGCAGTTCTTC.